The clone carrying this T cell receptor (beta chain) turned up a few times. This record comes from a study of blood T cell repertoires in COVID-19. Background on the study: PBMCs, B-cell-depleted T cells, or T cells were the source of the cDNA or gDNA that made up the material.

Profiling relied on immunoSEQ multiplex PCR, and the TCRdb table lists in-frame clones only, not all of them. This table has 380,000 or so clones, 81% appearing once. The origin of this receptor is a human donor with acute or convalescent COVID-19. The donor label of this sample is uncertain. The specimen was peripheral blood.

CDR3 DNA: TGCGCCAGCAGTGGGGTAGGGGATTCACCCCTCCACTTT. Translation gives CASSGVGDSPLHF. This chain joins TRBV10-2 and TRBJ1-6; tentative D call: TRBD1 (5 bases). There are 13 residues in the CDR3. V was clipped by 4 bases and J by 8 bases, with 9 bases between them. Per germline, CDR1 WSHSY and CDR2 SAAADI.